This is a list of T cell receptor beta chains from one sample in a study of T cell repertoires in cytomegalovirus infection. TCRdb re-called the reads with MiXCR, one entry per CDR3 protein. The sample records some 680,000 distinct CDR3 sequences, 35% being singletons. Sequenced sample: PBMCs. The receptor set was obtained from a human donor in good health (CMV status not recorded). Some clones in this sample may be carry-over from other donors' samples. Both conserved end residues are part of each CDR3. The D gene is left open where the match is weak. The size entry is marked missing in some rows and otherwise reads once, few, many or a size class.

TRBD1 | 15 | TRBJ2-2 | TRBV19 | NA | TGTGCCAGTAGTACTACAGGGGCAGGCACCGGGGAGCTGTTTTTT | CASSTTGAGTGELFF
TRBD2 | 16 | TRBJ2-1 | TRBV20-1 | few | TGCAGTGCTAGAGATTCAGTGACTAGCGGTGTTAATGAGCAGTTCTTC | CSARDSVTSGVNEQFF
NA | 13 | TRBJ1-1 | TRBV11-2 | NA | TGTGCCAGCAGCTTATTTGATAGTGCTGAAGCTTTCTTT | CASSLFDSAEAFF
NA | 14 | TRBJ2-2 | TRBV18 | many | TGTGCCAGCTCACTAACAACGAACACCGGGGAGCTGTTTTTT | CASSLTTNTGELFF
TRBD2 | 15 | TRBJ2-7 | TRBV19 | few | TGTGCCAGTAGTGTGGGACTAGCGGGGATCTACGAGCAGTACTTC | CASSVGLAGIYEQYF
NA | 14 | TRBJ2-7 | TRBV5-4 | NA | TGTGCCAGCAGCTTGCTCGGGAGTCTGAACGAGCAGTACTTC | CASSLLGSLNEQYF
TRBD2 | 17 | TRBJ2-7 | TRBV6-1 | few | TGTGCCAGCAGTGAAGGGGCTAGCGGGAAAGGTCGTTACGAGCAGTACTTC | CASSEGASGKGRYEQYF
TRBD1 | 12 | TRBJ2-7 | TRBV11-2 | many | TGTGCCAGCAGCACAGGGGGTAGCGAGCAGTACTTC | CASSTGGSEQYF
TRBD1 | 15 | TRBJ1-1 | TRBV4-2 | NA | TGTGCCAGCAGCCAAGCTGGACAGGGAGCAACTGAAGCTTTCTTT | CASSQAGQGATEAFF
TRBD1 | 13 | TRBJ2-7 | TRBV4-2 | few | TGTGCCAGCAGTCCCGGGACAGAATACGAGCAGTACTTC | CASSPGTEYEQYF